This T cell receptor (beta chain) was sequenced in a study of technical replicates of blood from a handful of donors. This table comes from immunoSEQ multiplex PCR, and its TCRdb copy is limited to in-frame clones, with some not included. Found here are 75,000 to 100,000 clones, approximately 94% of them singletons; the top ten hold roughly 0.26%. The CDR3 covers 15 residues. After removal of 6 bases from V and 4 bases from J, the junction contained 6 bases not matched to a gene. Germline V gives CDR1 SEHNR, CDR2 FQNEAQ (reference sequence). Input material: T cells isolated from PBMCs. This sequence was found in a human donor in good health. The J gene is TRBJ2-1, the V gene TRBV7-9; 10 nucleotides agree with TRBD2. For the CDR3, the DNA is TGTGCCAGCAGTAAGACTAGCGGGCAATACAATGAGCAGTTCTTC. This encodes CASSKTSGQYNEQFF.